Following are 20 T cell receptor beta chains from one sample sequenced in a study of response to subunit inactivated influenza vaccine. One entry per CDR3 protein, called by TCRdb with MiXCR from the RT-PCR reads. The table lists around 750,000 distinct CDR3 sequences, approximately 22% of them singletons. The sample in question was PBMCs from blood, obtained roughly 5 days after vaccination. The receptors come from a man aged 50 to 60 who received an inactivated influenza vaccine.

This clonotype has at least ten counts. The chain recombines TRBV7-2 with TRBJ2-5, with TRBD1 as a possible D gene (6 bases). The germline CDR1 and CDR2 sequences are SGHTA and FQGNSA. The CDR3 is 12 amino acids. Trimming took 6 bases from V and 4 from J, leaving 9 bases between them. CDR3 region: CASSSGVETQYF. The CDR3, as DNA: TGTGCCAGCAGTTCAGGGGTAGAGACCCAGTACTTC.

This clonotype has just a few counts. The CDR3: CSARVGGPGNTIYF. The CDR3 DNA follows: TGCAGTGCTAGAGTCGGAGGACCTGGAAACACCATATATTTT. The V and J genes are TRBV20-1 and TRBJ1-3; D call uncertain. V lost 1 base and J 2 bases, leaving 9 bases between the germline ends. The germline gives CDR1 DFQATT, CDR2 SNEGSKA (reference sequence). The CDR3 is 14 residues long.

This clonotype has more than one count but fewer than ten. CDR3 sequence: CSAIRFGSSYEQYF. The CDR3 coding sequence is TGCAGTGCTATACGGTTCGGTAGTTCCTACGAGCAGTACTTC. The chain couples TRBV20-1 to TRBJ2-7; D is unresolved. Deletions cut 4 bases from V and 1 base from J, with 14 bases between. CDR1 and CDR2 from the germline V gene are DFQATT and SNEGSKA (reference sequence). The CDR3 length is 14 residues.

This clonotype has more than one count but fewer than ten. The chain carries TRBV24-1 and TRBJ2-2; 7 nucleotides agree with TRBD1. V was pared by 5 bases and J by 1 base, with 6 bases of the junction left unmatched. Germline CDR1 and CDR2: KGHDR and SFDVKD. The CDR3 sequence is 16 residues long. The CDR3 protein is CATSGPGQMNTGELFF. As DNA, the CDR3 is TGTGCCACCAGTGGACCGGGACAGATGAACACCGGGGAGCTGTTTTTT.

In this sample, this clonotype turned up a few times. J is TRBJ2-5 and V is TRBV24-1, with 10 positions matching TRBD1. From germline, CDR1 is KGHDR and CDR2 SFDVKD. The CDR3 has 16 residues. The J segment lost 4 bases and the V segment lost 4 bases, leaving 8 bases of the junction unmatched. The CDR3 protein is CATSETGTGVSETQYF. Here the CDR3 DNA reads TGTGCCACCAGTGAGACCGGGACAGGGGTTTCAGAGACCCAGTACTTC.

This clonotype was detected a few times. The chain uses TRBV20-1 and TRBJ2-1; TRBD1 is a possible D gene (6 bases). Germline V CDR1 and CDR2: DFQATT, SNEGSKA (reference sequence). V lost 6 bases and J lost 1, with 13 bases in between. This CDR3 contains 14 residues. CDR3 loop: CSAIRRGSYNEQFF. CDR3 coding DNA: TGCAGTGCAATACGCAGGGGATCCTACAATGAGCAGTTCTTC.

The chain employs TRBV5-4 and TRBJ2-2, with D uncertain. Trimming cost V 0 bases and J 6 bases, with 12 bases left between them. The germline gives CDR1 SGHNT, CDR2 YYREEE (reference sequence). This CDR3 is 15 amino acids long. CDR3 bases: TGTGCCAGCAGCTTGGCCATCCCAGGACCCGGGGAGCTGTTTTTT. Protein sequence: CASSLAIPGPGELFF.

The chain combines TRBV5-1 with TRBJ1-2; D is uncertain. CDR1 and CDR2 from the germline V gene are SGHRS and YFSETQ. The CDR3 is made up of 17 amino acids. The germline V and J ends were trimmed by 1 base and 2 bases, with 18 bases remaining between them. The CDR3 region is CASSLNSFHAGNYGYTF. For the CDR3, the DNA is TGCGCCAGCAGCTTGAATAGCTTTCATGCCGGGAACTATGGCTACACCTTC.

This clonotype showed up just a few times. This chain links TRBV5-1 with TRBJ1-1, with 7 bases aligning to TRBD1. The V and J ends lost 2 bases and 10 bases, in that order; junction bases with no gene match: 11. Per the germline V gene, CDR1 is SGHRS and CDR2 is YFSETQ. The CDR3 is 14 residues long. As DNA, the CDR3 is TGCGCCAGCAGCTTACAGGGGCCCGGGGACGGAGCTTTCTTT. Translating it yields CASSLQGPGDGAFF.

This clonotype has more than one count but fewer than ten. This chain connects TRBV19 to TRBJ1-2, with 8 nucleotides matching TRBD1. The CDR3 consists of 13 residues. After removal of 9 bases from V and 3 bases from J, the junction contained 6 bases not matched to a gene. Looked up from germline, CDR1 is LNHDA and CDR2 is SQIVND (reference sequence). CDR3 in amino acids: CASKQGADYGYTF. DNA for the CDR3: TGTGCCAGCAAGCAGGGGGCTGACTATGGCTACACCTTC. The full variable domain, with the rest looked up from reference TRBV19 and TRBJ1-2, is DGGITQSPKYLFRKEGQNVTLSCEQNLNHDAMYWYRQDPGQGLRLIYYSQIVNDFQKGDIAEGYSVSREKKESFPLTVTSAQKNPTAFYLCASKQGADYGYTFGSGTRLTVV.

The chain couples TRBV20-1 to TRBJ2-7; D is uncertain. Germline values: CDR1 DFQATT, CDR2 SNEGSKA (reference sequence). V lost 3 bases and J 5 bases, leaving 8 bases between the germline ends. This CDR3 has 11 residues. The CDR3 spells CSASPFDEQYF. DNA of the CDR3: TGCAGTGCTAGTCCCTTCGACGAGCAGTACTTC.

The chain couples TRBV27 to TRBJ2-3; no definite D call. V lost 3 bases to trimming and J lost 2 bases, with 15 bases between them. This CDR3 spans 16 amino acids. The germline V gene has CDR1 MNHEY and CDR2 SMNVEV (reference sequence). CDR3 bases: TGTGCCAGCAGTTTGAGTTACGGGTTCCCCACAGATACGCAGTATTTT. This codes for CASSLSYGFPTDTQYF.

The chain combines TRBV12-3 or TRBV12-4 with TRBJ2-3; maybe TRBD2 (6 bases). The CDR3 is 16 amino acids. V shed 6 bases and J shed 1 base, with 17 bases lying between them. CDR3 bases: TGTGCCAGCAGCCCTTTCGCAGGCGGGGGCACAGATACGCAGTATTTT. Its protein product is CASSPFAGGGTDTQYF.

This rearrangement joins TRBV28 to TRBJ2-1, with TRBD2 identical over 8 bases. The CDR3 length is 15 residues. V shed 7 bases, J shed 9 bases, and the junction held 14 bases outside the gene matches. CDR1 is MDHEN, CDR2 SYDVKM, per germline. Written as DNA, the CDR3 is TGTGCCAGCACCCAGACTAGCGAGAGGCGCTTTGAGCAGTTCTTC. Its translation is CASTQTSERRFEQFF.

The chain joins TRBV18 to TRBJ2-7, with D tentatively TRBD1 or TRBD2 (5 bases each). The CDR3 totals 16 residues. Germline V gene sequence: CDR1 KGHSH, CDR2 LQKENI. V gave up 3 bases and J gave up 6 bases, with 21 bases separating them. In DNA form, the CDR3 reads TGTGCCAGCTCACCCAGGGACCGCACTCGGGCGAGCGAGCAGTACTTC. Its translation is CASSPRDRTRASEQYF.

The chain employs TRBV15 and TRBJ1-5; a possible D gene is TRBD1 (5 bases). Germline-derived CDR1 and CDR2 are LNHNV and YYDKDF (reference sequence). Trimming pared 1 base from V and 7 bases from J, leaving 11 bases between. This CDR3 has 14 residues. CDR3 protein: CATSRVGERQPQHF. CDR3 in DNA: TGTGCCACCAGCAGAGTAGGGGAGAGGCAGCCCCAGCATTTT.

This chain uses TRBV6-1 with TRBJ1-1; TRBD1 agrees at 9 bases. The CDR3 is 14 residues long. From germline, CDR1 is MNHNS and CDR2 SASEGT. V shed 5 bases, J shed 3 bases, and the junction held 4 bases outside the gene matches. The chain's CDR3 is CASSTGGLDTEAFF. CDR3 nucleotides: TGTGCCAGCAGTACAGGGGGCTTGGACACTGAAGCTTTCTTT.

In its sample, this clonotype was seen many times. The chain couples TRBV5-1 to TRBJ1-4; the match to TRBD1 covers 7 bases. V shed 3 bases and J 7 bases; nucleotides not matched to a gene: 6. This CDR3 has 14 residues. Germline lookup yields CDR1 SGHRS and CDR2 YFSETQ. This CDR3 reads CASSSSDRVEKLFF. CDR3 in DNA: TGCGCCAGCAGCTCCTCCGACAGGGTTGAAAAACTGTTTTTT. The whole variable domain, filled in from reference TRBV5-1 and TRBJ1-4, reads KAGVTQTPRYLIKTRGQQVTLSCSPISGHRSVSWYQQTPGQGLQFLFEYFSETQRNKGNFPGRFSGRQFSNSRSEMNVSTLELGDSALYLCASSSSDRVEKLFFGSGTQLSVL.

This clonotype has at least ten counts. This chain links TRBV29-1 with TRBJ2-3; D is undetermined. This CDR3 region has 11 residues. CDR1 and CDR2 (germline): SQVTM, ANQGSEA. The V and J ends lost 7 bases and 4 bases respectively, with 9 bases between them. CDR3 sequence reads: CSAGGSDTQYF. The CDR3 DNA follows: TGCAGCGCAGGTGGATCAGATACGCAGTATTTT.

The CDR3 reads CSARDRGYKYGYTF. The DNA of the CDR3 is TGCAGTGCTAGGGACAGGGGGTATAAATATGGCTACACCTTC. This chain uses TRBV20-1 with TRBJ1-2; 10 bases are shared with TRBD1. Germline values: CDR1 DFQATT, CDR2 SNEGSKA (reference sequence). This CDR3 has 14 amino acids. Trimming took 3 bases from V and 5 from J; bases not matched to a gene: 6.